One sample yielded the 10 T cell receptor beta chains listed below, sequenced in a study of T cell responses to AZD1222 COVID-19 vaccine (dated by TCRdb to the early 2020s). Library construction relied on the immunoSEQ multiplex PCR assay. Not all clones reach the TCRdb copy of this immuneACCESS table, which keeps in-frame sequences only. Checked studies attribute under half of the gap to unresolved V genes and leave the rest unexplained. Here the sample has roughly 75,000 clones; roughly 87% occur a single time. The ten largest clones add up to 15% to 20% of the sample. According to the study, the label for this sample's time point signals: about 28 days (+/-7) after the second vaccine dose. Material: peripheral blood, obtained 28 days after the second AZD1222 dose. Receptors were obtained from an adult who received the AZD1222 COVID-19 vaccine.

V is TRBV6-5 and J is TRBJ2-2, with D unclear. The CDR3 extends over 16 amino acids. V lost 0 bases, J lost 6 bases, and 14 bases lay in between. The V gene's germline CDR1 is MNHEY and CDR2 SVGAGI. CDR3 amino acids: CASSYSTRRFAGELFF. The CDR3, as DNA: TGTGCCAGCAGTTACTCGACAAGAAGGTTCGCCGGGGAGCTGTTTTTT.

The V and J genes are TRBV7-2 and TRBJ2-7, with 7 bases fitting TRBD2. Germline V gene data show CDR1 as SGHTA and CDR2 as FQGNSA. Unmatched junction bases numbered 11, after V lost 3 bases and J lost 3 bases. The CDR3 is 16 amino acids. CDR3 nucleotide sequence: TGTGCCAGCAGCTTCGCTCGAAGTGAGCGGGGCTACGAGCAGTACTTC. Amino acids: CASSFARSERGYEQYF.

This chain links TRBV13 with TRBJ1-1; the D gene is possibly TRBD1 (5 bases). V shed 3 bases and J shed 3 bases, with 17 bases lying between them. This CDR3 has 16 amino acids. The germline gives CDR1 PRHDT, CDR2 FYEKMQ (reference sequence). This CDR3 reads CASSFGTGREDTEAFF. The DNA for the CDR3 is TGTGCCAGCAGCTTCGGAACGGGGCGAGAAGACACTGAAGCTTTCTTT. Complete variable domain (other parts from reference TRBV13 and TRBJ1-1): AAGVIQSPRHLIKEKRETATLKCYPIPRHDTVYWYQQGPGQDPQFLISFYEKMQSDKGSIPDRFSAQQFSDYHSELNMSSLELGDSALYFCASSFGTGREDTEAFFGQGTRLTVV.

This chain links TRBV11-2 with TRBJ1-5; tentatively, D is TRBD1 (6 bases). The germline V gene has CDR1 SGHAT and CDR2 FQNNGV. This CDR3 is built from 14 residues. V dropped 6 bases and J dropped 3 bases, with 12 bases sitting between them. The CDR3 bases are TGTGCCAGCAGTCTCACAGGGAACAATCAGCCCCAGCATTTT. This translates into CASSLTGNNQPQHF.

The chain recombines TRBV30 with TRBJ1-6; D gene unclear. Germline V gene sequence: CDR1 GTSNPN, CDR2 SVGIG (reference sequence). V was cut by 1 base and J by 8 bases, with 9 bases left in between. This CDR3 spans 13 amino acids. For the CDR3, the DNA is TGTGCCTGGAGTGAAAGCGAGGATTCACCCCTCCACTTT. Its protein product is CAWSESEDSPLHF.

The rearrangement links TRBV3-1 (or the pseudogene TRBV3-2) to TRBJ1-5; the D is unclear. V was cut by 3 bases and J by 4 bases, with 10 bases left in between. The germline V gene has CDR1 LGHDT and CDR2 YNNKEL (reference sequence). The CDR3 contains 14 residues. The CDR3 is CASSQGDRNQPQHF. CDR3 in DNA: TGTGCCAGCAGCCAGGGCGACCGGAATCAGCCCCAGCATTTT.

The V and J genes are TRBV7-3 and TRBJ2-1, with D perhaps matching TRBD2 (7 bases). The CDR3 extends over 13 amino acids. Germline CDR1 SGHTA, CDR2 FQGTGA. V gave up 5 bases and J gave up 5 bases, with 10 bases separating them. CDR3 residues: CASSGGADNEQFF. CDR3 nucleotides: TGTGCCAGCAGCGGGGGGGCCGACAATGAGCAGTTCTTC.

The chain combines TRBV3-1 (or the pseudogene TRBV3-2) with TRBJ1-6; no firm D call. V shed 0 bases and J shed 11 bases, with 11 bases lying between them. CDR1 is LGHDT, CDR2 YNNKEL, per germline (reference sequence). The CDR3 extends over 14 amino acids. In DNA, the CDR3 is TGTGCCAGCAGCCAAGAATTACAGTATACACCCCTCCACTTT. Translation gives CASSQELQYTPLHF.

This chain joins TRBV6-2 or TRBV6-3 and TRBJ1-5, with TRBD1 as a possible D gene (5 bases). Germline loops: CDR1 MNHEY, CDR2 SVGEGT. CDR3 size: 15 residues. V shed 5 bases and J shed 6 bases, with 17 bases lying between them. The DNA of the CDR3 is TGTGCCAGCAGTCATCTCGACAGTTTCGGTCAGCCCCAGCATTTT. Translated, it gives CASSHLDSFGQPQHF.

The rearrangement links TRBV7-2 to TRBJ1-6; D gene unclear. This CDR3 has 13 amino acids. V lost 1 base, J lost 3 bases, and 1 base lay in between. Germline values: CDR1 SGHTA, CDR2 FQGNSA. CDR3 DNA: TGTGCCAGCAGCTTAGGCTATAATTCACCCCTCCACTTT. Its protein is CASSLGYNSPLHF.